This note documents a single TCR beta chain sequence. The antigen is not known. This record belongs to a study of Ad26.COV2.S vaccination and SARS-CoV-2 variants. Overall study results and limits: Participants given vaccine showed non-spike TCR breadth similar to that of placebo recipients. Post-vaccination spike-specific CD8+ and CD4+ T cell responses reportedly had substantial breadth. Measurements of TCR breadth and depth may have given underestimates of the total T cell responses.

TCRdb keeps only in-frame clones here, not all; method: immunoSEQ multiplex PCR. The data hold about 94,000 clones, with roughly 84% observed a single time. The source was peripheral blood, collected after recovery from COVID-19. This TCR was sampled from a human donor who had recovered from COVID-19.

The CDR3: CASSQDFRTDTQYF. The CDR3 DNA sequence: TGCGCCAGCAGCCAAGATTTCCGCACAGATACGCAGTATTTT. The gene calls are TRBV4-3 and TRBJ2-3; D ambiguous. V lost 0 bases to trimming and J lost 1 base, with 5 bases between them. CDR1 is LGHNA, CDR2 YSLEER, per germline. This CDR3 contains 14 residues.